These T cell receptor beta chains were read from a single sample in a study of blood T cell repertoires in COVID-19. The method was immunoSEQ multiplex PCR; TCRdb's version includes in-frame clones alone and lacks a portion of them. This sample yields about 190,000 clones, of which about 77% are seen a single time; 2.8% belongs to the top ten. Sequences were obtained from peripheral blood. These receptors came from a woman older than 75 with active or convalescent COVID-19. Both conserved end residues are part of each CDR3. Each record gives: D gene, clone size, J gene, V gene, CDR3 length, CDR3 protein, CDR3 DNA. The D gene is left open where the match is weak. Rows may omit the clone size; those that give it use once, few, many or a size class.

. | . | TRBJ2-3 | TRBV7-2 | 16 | CASSMLGAGGTDTQYF | TGTGCCAGCAGCATGTTGGGGGCGGGTGGCACAGATACGCAGTATTTT
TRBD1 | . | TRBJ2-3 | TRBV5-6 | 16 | CASSRPGQGPSDTQYF | TGTGCCAGCAGCCGCCCGGGACAGGGGCCCTCAGATACGCAGTATTTT
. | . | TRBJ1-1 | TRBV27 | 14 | CASSPHRSNTEAFF | TGTGCCAGCAGTCCTCACAGATCGAACACTGAAGCTTTCTTT
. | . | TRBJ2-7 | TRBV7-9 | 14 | CASSLSIEGYEQYF | TGTGCCAGCAGCTTAAGTATCGAGGGATACGAGCAGTACTTC
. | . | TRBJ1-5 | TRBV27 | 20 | CASSLRWGQTESEANQPQHF | TGTGCCAGCAGTTTAAGGTGGGGGCAAACCGAATCCGAAGCGAATCAGCCCCAGCATTTT
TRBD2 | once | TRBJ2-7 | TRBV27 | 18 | CASSLFPGLAGTYYEQYF | TGTGCCAGCAGTTTATTCCCCGGACTAGCGGGGACTTACTACGAGCAGTACTTC
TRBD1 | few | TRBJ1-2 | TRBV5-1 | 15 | CASSDPGQGGFGYTF | TGCGCCAGCAGCGATCCGGGACAGGGTGGCTTTGGCTACACCTTC
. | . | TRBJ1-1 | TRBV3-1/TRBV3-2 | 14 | CASSQVDSSTEAFF | TGTGCCAGCAGCCAGGTTGACAGCTCCACTGAAGCTTTCTTT
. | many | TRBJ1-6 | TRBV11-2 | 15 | CASSLYLDSNSPLHF | TGTGCCAGCAGCCTCTACCTAGACAGTAATTCACCCCTCCACTTT
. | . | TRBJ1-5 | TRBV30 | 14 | CAWSVNSGPGPQHF | TGTGCCTGGAGTGTTAACAGTGGGCCTGGGCCCCAGCATTTT
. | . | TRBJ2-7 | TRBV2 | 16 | CASSGGGRTFSYEQYF | TGTGCCAGCAGCGGAGGAGGGCGGACCTTCTCCTACGAGCAGTACTTC
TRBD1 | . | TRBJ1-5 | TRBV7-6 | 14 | CASSSGQGTQPQHF | TGTGCCAGCAGCTCGGGACAGGGCACTCAGCCCCAGCATTTT
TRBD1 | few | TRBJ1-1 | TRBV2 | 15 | CASSDRRGRNTEAFF | TGTGCCAGCAGTGATAGAAGGGGGCGGAACACTGAAGCTTTCTTT
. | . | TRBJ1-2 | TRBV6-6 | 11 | CASSLYSDYTF | TGTGCCAGCAGCCTCTACAGTGACTACACCTTC
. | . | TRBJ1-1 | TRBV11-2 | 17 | CASIDLPGYRMNTEAFF | TGTGCCAGCATCGACCTCCCAGGTTACCGTATGAACACTGAAGCTTTCTTT
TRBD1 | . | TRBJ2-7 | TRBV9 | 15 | CASSGGQGARYEQYF | TGTGCCAGCAGCGGGGGACAGGGGGCACGCTACGAGCAGTACTTC
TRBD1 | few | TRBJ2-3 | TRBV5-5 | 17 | CASRPNPGQGNTDTQYF | TGTGCCAGCAGACCCAACCCGGGACAGGGCAACACAGATACGCAGTATTTT
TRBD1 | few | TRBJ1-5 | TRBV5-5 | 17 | CASSFGTGGAFTPAQHF | TGTGCCAGCAGCTTTGGGACAGGGGGCGCTTTTACCCCGGCCCAGCATTTT
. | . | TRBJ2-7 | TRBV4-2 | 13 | CASSQGPGYEQYF | TGTGCCAGCAGCCAAGGACCAGGCTACGAGCAGTACTTC
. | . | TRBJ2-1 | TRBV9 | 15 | CASSAFMGDHNEQFF | TGTGCCAGCAGCGCATTTATGGGCGATCACAATGAGCAGTTCTTC
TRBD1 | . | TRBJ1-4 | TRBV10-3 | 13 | CATKGQDNEKLFF | TGTGCCACGAAGGGACAGGACAATGAAAAACTGTTTTTT
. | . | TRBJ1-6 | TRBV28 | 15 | CASSPQSGPYSPLHF | TGTGCCAGCAGTCCACAGTCAGGTCCATATTCACCCCTCCACTTT
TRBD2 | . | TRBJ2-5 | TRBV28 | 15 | CASSLSLGGVETQYF | TGTGCCAGCAGTTTATCCCTGGGAGGGGTGGAGACCCAGTACTTC
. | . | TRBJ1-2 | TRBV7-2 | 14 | CASSLDRTSYGYTF | TGTGCCAGCAGCTTAGATCGGACATCTTATGGCTACACCTTC
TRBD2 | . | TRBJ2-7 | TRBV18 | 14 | CASSPIAGGDEQYF | TGTGCCAGCTCACCAATTGCGGGGGGGGACGAGCAGTACTTC
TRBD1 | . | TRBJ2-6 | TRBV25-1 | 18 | CASCPNRGPISGANVLTF | TGTGCCAGCTGCCCAAACAGGGGCCCTATCTCTGGGGCCAACGTCCTGACTTTC
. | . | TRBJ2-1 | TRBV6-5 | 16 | CASSSPRAGVYNEQFF | TGTGCCAGCAGTTCACCGAGGGCAGGGGTGTACAATGAGCAGTTCTTC
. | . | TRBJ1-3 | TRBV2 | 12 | CASSVSGNTIYF | TGTGCCAGCAGTGTATCTGGAAACACCATATATTTT
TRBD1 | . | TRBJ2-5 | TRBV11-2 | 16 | CASSRGVTGVQETQYF | TGTGCCAGCAGCCGAGGAGTGACAGGGGTTCAAGAGACCCAGTACTTC
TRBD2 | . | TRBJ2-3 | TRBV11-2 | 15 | CASSGLAGGTDTQYF | TGTGCCAGCAGCGGGTTAGCGGGGGGCACAGATACGCAGTATTTT
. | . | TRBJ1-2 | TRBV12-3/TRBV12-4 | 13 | CASSPRGSYGYTF | TGTGCCAGCAGTCCTCGGGGTTCATATGGCTACACCTTC
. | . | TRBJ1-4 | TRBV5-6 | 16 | CASSSDRRASNEKLFF | TGTGCCAGCAGCTCCGACCGCAGGGCATCTAATGAAAAACTGTTTTTT
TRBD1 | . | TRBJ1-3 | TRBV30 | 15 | CAWRDRVSAGNTIYF | TGTGCCTGGAGGGACAGGGTATCGGCTGGAAACACCATATATTTT